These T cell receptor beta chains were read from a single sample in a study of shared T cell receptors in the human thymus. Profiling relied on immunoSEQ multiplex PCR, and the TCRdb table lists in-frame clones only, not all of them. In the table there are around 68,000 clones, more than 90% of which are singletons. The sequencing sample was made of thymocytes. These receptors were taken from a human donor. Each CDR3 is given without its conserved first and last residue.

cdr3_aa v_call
ASSLARETGVFHTEAF TRBV7-8
ASSLAVSRDNIQY TRBV18
ASSLLGGPGQKFNEQF TRBV7-2
ASSLGDNYNEQF TRBV27
ASSHWDSTDTQY TRBV4-1
ASSRPTGAFPYEQY TRBV27
ASSQVIYRLGGGQY TRBV4-1
ASSRDRESSTDTQY TRBV6-6
ASSFLVLESRVNQPQH TRBV28
ASSLVPDRRSYEQY TRBV11-1
ASSLSGQGPWAQH TRBV27
ASRDRAHTEAF TRBV6-5
ASSPTGGKKGEQF TRBV7-7
ASSQGRTRPNTEAF TRBV14
ASSHYRQGRTDTQY TRBV14
ASSLVGGQVGEQY TRBV7-3
ASSQELQGGRGEQF TRBV4-1
ASSQDYGYT TRBV19
SVATGGYYGYT TRBV29-1
ASSQPRQAHNQPQH TRBV6-6
ASGRGGGQPQH TRBV6-1
ASRLNRDPFYEQY TRBV4-2
ASSLRGLRATNEKLF TRBV7-2
ASSFAPEVADTQY TRBV7-9
ASSQGLRTMNTEAF TRBV4-3
ASSSLAGSRGSQY TRBV7-6
ASSLGGQGGLNIQY TRBV7-2
ASRTGGGEQF TRBV10-1
ASSPFLKGEGGFGTGELF TRBV18
SVESPIRDEAF TRBV29-1
ASSPGGGWETQY TRBV10-2